This is a list of T cell receptor beta chains from one sample in a study of response to subunit inactivated influenza vaccine. TCRdb recomputed calls from the RT-PCR reads with MiXCR, one row per CDR3 protein. The repertoire has under 850,000 distinct CDR3 sequences, roughly 18% of them found once; the top ten carry around 9.9%. The material sequenced was PBMCs from blood, taken 4 to 6 days after vaccination. The receptors stem from a man in his forties or fifties who received an inactivated influenza vaccine. The conserved cysteine and the conserved F or W are not part of the CDR3 here. D genes are given only for firm matches. Not all rows give a size; the values are once, few, many and, for expanded clones, a class.

clone size: few
V gene: TRBV9
D gene: -
J gene: TRBJ2-3
CDR3 protein: ASSSEAYQRDTQY

clone size: -
V gene: TRBV5-6
D gene: -
J gene: TRBJ2-3
CDR3 protein: ASSLATTGTQY

clone size: -
V gene: TRBV6-1
D gene: TRBD2
J gene: TRBJ2-1
CDR3 protein: ASRRGTSVSNEQF

clone size: -
V gene: TRBV20-1
D gene: -
J gene: TRBJ1-4
CDR3 protein: SAEGDWVNEKLF

clone size: few
V gene: TRBV20-1
D gene: -
J gene: TRBJ2-1
CDR3 protein: SARDVYGETYNEQF

clone size: few
V gene: TRBV9
D gene: TRBD2
J gene: TRBJ2-5
CDR3 protein: ASSVRGLGGAETQY

clone size: -
V gene: TRBV7-9
D gene: TRBD1
J gene: TRBJ1-6
CDR3 protein: ASSSQGLNSPLH

clone size: few
V gene: TRBV12-3/TRBV12-4
D gene: TRBD2
J gene: TRBJ2-7
CDR3 protein: ASRSSSGRHEQY

clone size: few
V gene: TRBV12-3/TRBV12-4
D gene: TRBD2
J gene: TRBJ2-7
CDR3 protein: ASSRTRLHREQY

clone size: -
V gene: TRBV7-9
D gene: -
J gene: TRBJ2-1
CDR3 protein: ASSPIYRENRDEQF

clone size: many
V gene: TRBV12-3/TRBV12-4
D gene: -
J gene: TRBJ1-5
CDR3 protein: ASSIRRGSQPQH

clone size: many
V gene: TRBV7-2
D gene: -
J gene: TRBJ2-7
CDR3 protein: ASKMDRLSYEQY

clone size: -
V gene: TRBV2
D gene: TRBD1
J gene: TRBJ2-7
CDR3 protein: ASSEARGLKNEQY

clone size: -
V gene: TRBV28
D gene: -
J gene: TRBJ1-2
CDR3 protein: ASSRSRGYT

clone size: few
V gene: TRBV7-2
D gene: -
J gene: TRBJ2-2
CDR3 protein: ASSFPGTGVRTGELF

clone size: -
V gene: TRBV5-1
D gene: TRBD2
J gene: TRBJ2-1
CDR3 protein: ASSFSRTSGGVSYNEQF

clone size: -
V gene: TRBV6-1
D gene: -
J gene: TRBJ1-1
CDR3 protein: ASSRPGGTEAF

clone size: few
V gene: TRBV3-1
D gene: -
J gene: TRBJ2-2
CDR3 protein: ASSQDHDALNTGELF

clone size: -
V gene: TRBV2
D gene: -
J gene: TRBJ2-7
CDR3 protein: ASSGRDLEQY

clone size: -
V gene: TRBV6-1
D gene: -
J gene: TRBJ1-4
CDR3 protein: ASRRAVAVDEKLF

clone size: -
V gene: TRBV20-1
D gene: TRBD1
J gene: TRBJ1-1
CDR3 protein: RSQGGTEAF

clone size: few
V gene: TRBV9
D gene: TRBD1
J gene: TRBJ2-5
CDR3 protein: ASSAGTVYEETQY

clone size: many
V gene: TRBV5-1
D gene: TRBD2
J gene: TRBJ2-6
CDR3 protein: ASSPESGIRGSGANVLT

clone size: -
V gene: TRBV11-2
D gene: TRBD1
J gene: TRBJ2-1
CDR3 protein: ASRGTGTIYNEQF

clone size: few
V gene: TRBV29-1
D gene: -
J gene: TRBJ2-3
CDR3 protein: SAAPTDTQY

clone size: few
V gene: TRBV5-1
D gene: -
J gene: TRBJ1-2
CDR3 protein: ASSSPPGTSNYGYT

clone size: few
V gene: TRBV4-3
D gene: -
J gene: TRBJ2-5
CDR3 protein: ASSRNRVSRGQETQY

clone size: -
V gene: TRBV10-3
D gene: TRBD1
J gene: TRBJ2-7
CDR3 protein: AIRGDRATRDYEQY

clone size: many
V gene: TRBV5-1
D gene: TRBD2
J gene: TRBJ2-2
CDR3 protein: ASSLARGAAGELF

clone size: -
V gene: TRBV7-2
D gene: TRBD2
J gene: TRBJ2-1
CDR3 protein: ASSLTSGGQGSEQF

clone size: many
V gene: TRBV15
D gene: TRBD1
J gene: TRBJ2-7
CDR3 protein: ATSVGQGIIYEQY

clone size: many
V gene: TRBV29-1
D gene: TRBD1
J gene: TRBJ2-7
CDR3 protein: SVADRDHEQY

clone size: few
V gene: TRBV9
D gene: -
J gene: TRBJ2-5
CDR3 protein: ASSVGVVQETQY

clone size: -
V gene: TRBV4-2
D gene: -
J gene: TRBJ2-3
CDR3 protein: ASSQEPPLDTQY

clone size: many
V gene: TRBV7-6
D gene: -
J gene: TRBJ2-1
CDR3 protein: ASSLESSRASNEQF

clone size: -
V gene: TRBV4-3
D gene: TRBD2
J gene: TRBJ2-2
CDR3 protein: ASSRSGGSPGELF

clone size: few
V gene: TRBV20-1
D gene: TRBD1
J gene: TRBJ1-4
CDR3 protein: SARDPARGYEKLF

clone size: -
V gene: TRBV5-5
D gene: -
J gene: TRBJ1-2
CDR3 protein: ASSLVPGQYHNYGYT

clone size: -
V gene: TRBV20-1
D gene: TRBD2
J gene: TRBJ2-1
CDR3 protein: SARKGTSGSGSYNEQF

clone size: many
V gene: TRBV15
D gene: -
J gene: TRBJ2-7
CDR3 protein: ATSRAGAEQY

clone size: -
V gene: TRBV3-1
D gene: -
J gene: TRBJ2-5
CDR3 protein: ASSQDRSWPITQY

clone size: -
V gene: TRBV4-1
D gene: -
J gene: TRBJ2-7
CDR3 protein: ASSQDPATYEQY

clone size: few
V gene: TRBV30
D gene: -
J gene: TRBJ1-4
CDR3 protein: AWSVQGSEKLF

clone size: few
V gene: TRBV5-6
D gene: TRBD1
J gene: TRBJ2-3
CDR3 protein: ASSWTGGYTDTQY

clone size: -
V gene: TRBV30
D gene: TRBD2
J gene: TRBJ2-7
CDR3 protein: AWGLAPTYEQY

clone size: few
V gene: TRBV20-1
D gene: TRBD2
J gene: TRBJ2-7
CDR3 protein: SGLAGVEQY

clone size: few
V gene: TRBV18
D gene: -
J gene: TRBJ1-1
CDR3 protein: ASSRGDTRNTEAF

clone size: -
V gene: TRBV20-1
D gene: TRBD2
J gene: TRBJ2-2
CDR3 protein: SANRAGGRFGELF

clone size: few
V gene: TRBV5-1
D gene: -
J gene: TRBJ1-1
CDR3 protein: ASSPVPGGTEAF

clone size: few
V gene: TRBV6-5
D gene: TRBD2
J gene: TRBJ2-7
CDR3 protein: ASSYAASGGYEQY

clone size: few
V gene: TRBV12-3/TRBV12-4
D gene: -
J gene: TRBJ2-2
CDR3 protein: AALLLTGELF

clone size: -
V gene: TRBV6-2/TRBV6-3
D gene: TRBD1
J gene: TRBJ2-6
CDR3 protein: ASSSTGVPGANVLT